This TCR beta chain derives from a study of T cell responses to AZD1222 COVID-19 vaccine (dated by TCRdb to the early 2020s). Background on the whole study: A total of just over 230 trial participants underwent TCR sequencing, of whom 200 to 220 had received two doses of AZD1222 and approximately 25 had received two doses of the MenACWY control vaccine. Trial participants were enrolled by age into subgroups of 18-55, 56-69 and 70-plus years, and 148, 28 and 57 TCR-sequenced participants, respectively, were included in these subgroups. On the study overall, not on this receptor specifically: Reportedly, close to half of the unique spike-specific TCRs recognized epitopes lying outside the regions that are mutated in the B.1.351 and B.1.1.7 variants. Because no day 14 peak-response samples were available, the repertoires could be characterized only after the peak T cell response. The vaccine-associated CD4 TCRs covered the entire spike protein, and the dominant responses fell in regions 160-218 and 743-854. Most participants were white British and females outnumbered males, and the authors suggested that clonal diversity may have been underestimated. The 56-69-year group was small, and its depth increase did not reach significance, likely because of low power. Conclusions about previously exposed vaccinees are limited because only a handful of AZD1222 recipients were SARS-CoV-2 seropositive at baseline. Spike-specific TCR breadth and depth rose significantly after two AZD1222 doses compared with day 0 and with MenACWY recipients.

The CDR3 regions of human TCRbeta chains were subjected to immunosequencing. The published analysis was carried out like this. TCRs in the repertoires were compared against a reference library of SARS-CoV-2-specific TCRs that had been generated with the MIRA antigen-specificity platform. Breadth was defined as the fraction of unique TCRs that were SARS-CoV-2-associated. Depth was defined as the fraction of total T cells that were SARS-CoV-2-associated. Each spike-specific TCR was assigned to its reactive spike region and to a CD4 or CD8 class using the MIRA data. Log10-transformed breadth and depth values were compared by one-way ANOVA with Sidak's multiple comparisons tests. The table comes from immuneACCESS by way of TCRdb, which keeps in-frame sequences with V and J called. Part of the clones is missing from these tables; in studies checked, under half for an unresolved V gene and the rest for unknown reasons. D and trimming were read from the DNA, whereas the V and J calls and clone size are those reported in that table. The sample table records tens of thousands of clones; around nine tenths of these occur just once. The ten largest clones represent 6.9% of the sample.

In the case of this clone: Its antigen is unknown. Base quality data are lacking; no much larger clone is found one base away.

V and J lose 4 bases and 0 bases, and a span of 13 bases separates them. The germline V gene provides CDR1 SGDLS and CDR2 YYNGEE. The CDR3, cysteine through phenylalanine, is 16 amino acids long. Of all the DNA, just the CDR3 is kept, 48 bases in frame from base 1. Sample time point, as interpreted from the label and publication: about 28 days (+/-7) after the second vaccine dose. AZD1222 recipients given second doses at about 4 weeks or at about 12 weeks were pooled, since spike-specific TCR depth and breadth were not found to differ between the two schedules. The vaccinee samples were drawn from two UK trials, COV001 and COV002, one of which was a single-blind randomized controlled phase 2/3 trial testing AZD1222 (ChAdOx1 nCoV-19) in healthy adults. For TCRbeta chain sequencing, PBMC samples were collected from trial participants at day 0 and at day 28 after the second dose.

The chain links TRBV9 with TRBJ1-4; TRBD1 could be the D gene, as 5 bases match. This receptor was identified in an adult who received the AZD1222 COVID-19 vaccine. The source was peripheral blood, collected 28 days after the second AZD1222 dose. The CDR3 here reads CASSPRGAATNEKLFF. In nucleotides, the sequence is TGTGCCAGCAGCCCACGCGGGGCTGCAACTAATGAAAAACTGTTTTTT.